These 18 T cell receptor beta chains were sequenced from one sample in a study of CD8 T cells in ankylosing spondylitis. Their antigens remain unidentified. Study-wide results and caveats: Seemingly characteristic of ankylosing spondylitis blood was a TCR beta motif consisting of under 10 highly homologous variants.

A single record per CDR3 protein comes from TCRdb applying MiXCR to the 5' RACE reads. The table lists under 550,000 distinct CDR3 sequences, roughly 26% of them singletons. The material sequenced was blood, either unsorted or a sorted T cell fraction (not recorded which). The receptor set was obtained from a male donor with ankylosing spondylitis.

V and J are TRBV6-1 and TRBJ1-4; no reliable D call. This CDR3 has 14 amino acids. The germline V gene has CDR1 MNHNS and CDR2 SASEGT. The germline V and J ends were trimmed by 6 bases and 5 bases, with 13 bases remaining between them. This CDR3 is CASSTTMGNEKLFF. For the CDR3, the DNA is TGTGCCAGCAGCACCACGATGGGGAATGAAAAACTGTTTTTT.

The J gene is TRBJ1-1, the V gene TRBV5-5, with D unclear. Trimming removed 5 bases from V and 4 bases from J, with 12 bases in between. This CDR3 has 13 amino acids. Looked up from germline, CDR1 is SGHKS and CDR2 is YYEKEE (reference sequence). The CDR3 sequence: CASSFLSGTEAFF. In DNA form, the CDR3 reads TGTGCCAGCAGTTTTCTATCGGGCACTGAAGCTTTCTTT.

This clonotype was counted once. The DNA for the CDR3 is TGCAGGGCCCGAACTAGCGGGAGGGCTGGTACGCAGTATTTT. It specifies CRARTSGRAGTQYF. This chain joins TRBV29-1 and TRBJ2-3, with 13 bases fitting TRBD2. The CDR3 totals 14 residues. Germline values: CDR1 SQVTM, CDR2 ANQGSEA.

This clonotype has a handful of counts. The chain recombines TRBV3-1 with TRBJ2-1; the match to TRBD2 covers 7 bases. This CDR3 comprises 15 residues. CDR1 and CDR2 (germline): LGHDT, YNNKEL (reference sequence). V dropped 1 base and J dropped 9; count of bases not matched to a gene: 9. The CDR3 DNA reads TGTGCCAGCAGCCAAGCTGCGGGAGTAAGGGGTGAGCAGTTCTTC. Residues: CASSQAAGVRGEQFF.

This clonotype was recorded many times. The chain has TRBV24-1 and TRBJ2-1; D is undetermined. The CDR3 covers 13 residues. CDR1 and CDR2 from the germline V gene are KGHDR and SFDVKD. The germline V and J ends were trimmed by 3 bases and 8 bases, with 10 bases remaining between them. The CDR3 here is CATSDMTRDEQFF. As DNA, the CDR3 is TGTGCCACCAGTGATATGACACGAGATGAGCAGTTCTTC.

The J gene is TRBJ2-5, the V gene TRBV20-1, with TRBD1 identical over 7 bases. Germline trimming cut 4 bases from V and 0 bases from J; bases unmatched to any gene: 5. The germline V gene encodes CDR1 DFQATT and CDR2 SNEGSKA (reference sequence). The CDR3 contains 14 residues. The CDR3 loop is CSAIEGGNQETQYF. The CDR3 DNA follows: TGCAGTGCTATAGAAGGGGGCAACCAAGAGACCCAGTACTTC.

The rearrangement links TRBV20-1 to TRBJ1-1, with TRBD1 as a possible D gene (5 bases). Germline lookup yields CDR1 DFQATT and CDR2 SNEGSKA (reference sequence). Deletions cut 3 bases from V and 7 bases from J, with 12 bases between. This CDR3 spans 12 amino acids. DNA of the CDR3: TGCAGTGCTAGCGGGGGGATTGGTGAAGCTTTCTTT. As protein: CSASGGIGEAFF.

This clonotype was counted between two and nine times. The chain links TRBV12-3 or TRBV12-4 to TRBJ1-2, with 7 bases matching TRBD1. V was pared by 5 bases and J by 2 bases, with 2 bases of the junction left unmatched. The CDR3 spans 13 residues. Written as DNA, the CDR3 is TGTGCCAGCAGTGGACAGGCCAACTATGGCTACACCTTC. This translates into CASSGQANYGYTF.

The chain employs TRBV10-3 and TRBJ1-1, with a weak D call TRBD1 (6 bases). In germline, CDR1 is ENHRY, CDR2 SYGVKD. The CDR3 runs to 17 residues. Trimming took 4 bases from V and 4 from J, leaving 22 bases between them. The CDR3 is CAISGIYRVSAVTEAFF. As DNA, the CDR3 is TGTGCCATCAGTGGCATATACAGGGTATCGGCGGTCACTGAAGCTTTCTTT.

V and J are TRBV15 and TRBJ2-5, with D hard to call. The CDR3 is 15 amino acids. CDR1 and CDR2 (germline): LNHNV, YYDKDF (reference sequence). V dropped 0 bases and J dropped 9 bases, with 17 bases sitting between them. CDR3 in DNA: TGTGCCACCAGCAGAGATCGTACAGAGCCTTCGGCCCAGTACTTC. Protein: CATSRDRTEPSAQYF. The whole variable domain, filled in from reference TRBV15 and TRBJ2-5, reads DAMVIQNPRYQVTQFGKPVTLSCSQTLNHNVMYWYQQKSSQAPKLLFHYYDKDFNNEADTPDNFQSRRPNTSFCFLDIRSPGLGDTAMYLCATSRDRTEPSAQYFGPGTRLLVL.

The chain recombines TRBV18 with TRBJ2-3; tentatively, D is TRBD1 (6 bases). The V and J ends lost 5 bases and 3 bases respectively, with 9 bases between them. The germline V gene has CDR1 KGHSH and CDR2 LQKENI. CDR3 length equals 13 residues. The CDR3 spells CASSTTGTDTQYF. The DNA for the CDR3 is TGTGCCAGCTCAACAACAGGGACAGATACGCAGTATTTT. The full variable domain, completed using reference TRBV18 and TRBJ2-3, is NAGVMQNPRHLVRRRGQEARLRCSPMKGHSHVYWYRQLPEEGLKFMVYLQKENIIDESGMPKERFSAEFPKEGPSILRIQQVVRGDSAAYFCASSTTGTDTQYFGPGTRLTVL.

This clonotype was counted between two and nine times. The rearrangement links TRBV3-1 to TRBJ2-7; TRBD2 aligns across 12 bases. The CDR3 is made up of 20 amino acids. CDR1 LGHDT and CDR2 YNNKEL come from the germline V gene (reference sequence). Losses at the gene ends were 4 bases for V and 2 bases for J; bases not matched to a gene: 18. This CDR3 is CASSRDPGTSGFFVPYEQYF. As DNA, the CDR3 is TGTGCCAGCAGCCGCGACCCCGGGACTAGCGGGTTTTTTGTCCCCTACGAGCAGTACTTC.

The rearrangement links TRBV20-1 to TRBJ1-2; D is unclear. This CDR3 region has 11 residues. V lost 0 bases and J lost 7, with 6 bases in between. From germline, CDR1 is DFQATT and CDR2 SNEGSKA (reference sequence). The CDR3 DNA sequence: TGCAGTGCTAGAGATCTGGCTGGCTACACCTTC. Translating gives CSARDLAGYTF.

The rearrangement links TRBV7-2 to TRBJ2-3, with TRBD2 identical over 7 bases. This CDR3 has 16 amino acids. Germline assignment: CDR1 SGHTA and CDR2 FQGNSA. Trimming took 6 bases from V and 4 from J; bases not matched to a gene: 13. The CDR3 DNA follows: TGTGCCAGCAGGGACCAATGGCGGGAGAGGGCAGATACGCAGTATTTT. It codes for CASRDQWRERADTQYF.

V and J are TRBV10-3 and TRBJ2-2; TRBD1 matches 8 bases. With V trimmed by 10 bases and J by 6 bases, 10 bases remained unmatched. CDR1 is ENHRY and CDR2 is SYGVKD in the germline V gene. The CDR3 spans 14 residues. CDR3 sequence: CATSGQGDPGELFF. In DNA, the CDR3 is TGTGCCACCTCCGGACAGGGAGATCCCGGGGAGCTGTTTTTT.

V gene TRBV12-3 or TRBV12-4 combines with J gene TRBJ1-3; 7 nucleotides agree with TRBD1. The CDR3 runs to 15 residues. Germline trimming cut 7 bases from V and 5 bases from J; bases unmatched to any gene: 11. The CDR3 bases are TGTGCCAGCAACCCCTCGACAGGGCTAAGAAACACCATATATTTT. Its translation: CASNPSTGLRNTIYF.

The V and J genes are TRBV12-3 or TRBV12-4 and TRBJ2-1; 7 positions match TRBD1. This CDR3 is built from 14 residues. J gave up 2 bases and V 5 bases, and 3 bases lay outside the gene matches. Here the CDR3 reads CASSPQGTYNEQFF. The DNA of the CDR3 is TGTGCCAGCAGTCCACAGGGGACCTACAATGAGCAGTTCTTC.

This chain uses TRBV11-1 with TRBJ1-1, with 9 positions matching TRBD1. Germline V gene sequence: CDR1 SGHAT, CDR2 FQDESV (reference sequence). Trimming took 7 bases from V and 8 from J; bases not matched to a gene: 11. The CDR3 sequence is 14 residues long. The CDR3 reads CASKRDRVYGEAFF. In DNA, the CDR3 is TGTGCCAGCAAGCGGGACAGGGTATATGGCGAAGCTTTCTTT.